One T cell receptor (beta chain) is described in this entry. As yet, its antigen is unknown. This entry is derived from a study of memory CD4+ T cells and cytomegalovirus serostatus. Looking at the study overall: Of the healthy Belgian adults, 9 were CMV seropositive and 20 to 30 seronegative. The study, taken as a whole, reports: Each of some 67 CMV-associated TCRbeta sequences occurred in one to five individuals. Suggested: most of the CMV-linked TCR signature lies in CD4+ memory cells.

In the source study's methods: Out-of-frame sequences were removed, leaving roughly 2,200,000 distinct TCRbeta sequences. Clones were read by immunoSEQ multiplex PCR, and TCRdb kept only the in-frame ones, dropping some. The DNA was the basis for D and trimming; V, J and clone size are from that table. The sample records approximately 65,000 clones, 75% to 80% being singletons. This CDR3 has 15 residues. With V trimmed by 1 base and J by 6 bases, 8 bases remained unmatched. Germline values: CDR1 SGHTA, CDR2 FQGNSA. The sort gate was single viable CD3+CD4+CD8-CD45RO+ cells for memory CD4+ T cells. The receptor was isolated from an adult in good health and CMV-seronegative. The chain couples TRBV7-2 to TRBJ2-5, with TRBD2 identical over 7 bases. The sample taken for sequencing was memory CD4+ T cells from blood. The CDR3 is CASSLEGSGWKTQYF. Written as DNA, the CDR3 is TGTGCCAGCAGCTTAGAGGGTAGCGGGTGGAAGACCCAGTACTTC.